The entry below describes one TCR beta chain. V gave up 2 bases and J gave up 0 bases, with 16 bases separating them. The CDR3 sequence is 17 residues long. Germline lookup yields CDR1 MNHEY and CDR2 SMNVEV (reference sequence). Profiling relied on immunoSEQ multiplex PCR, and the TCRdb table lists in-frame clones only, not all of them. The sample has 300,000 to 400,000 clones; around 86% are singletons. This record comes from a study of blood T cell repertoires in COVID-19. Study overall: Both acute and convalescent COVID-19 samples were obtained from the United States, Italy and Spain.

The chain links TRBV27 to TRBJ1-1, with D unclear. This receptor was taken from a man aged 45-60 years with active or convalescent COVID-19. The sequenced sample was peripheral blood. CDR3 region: CASSLKVGGLMNTEAFF. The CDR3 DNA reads TGTGCCAGCAGTTTAAAAGTTGGCGGCCTTATGAACACTGAAGCTTTCTTT.